The clone carrying this T cell receptor (beta chain) has only a few counts. Antigen unknown. This CDR3 has 15 residues. V was cut by 6 bases and J by 7 bases, with 18 bases left in between. The data are from a study of response to subunit inactivated influenza vaccine. Study-wide results and limits: Authors suggested that a seasonal influenza vaccination recruits few new T cells each time.

TCRdb independently ran MiXCR on the RT-PCR reads; one entry per CDR3 protein. The profile shows more than 600,000 distinct CDR3 sequences, about a fifth of them singletons. This TCR was sampled from a man aged 45-65 years who received an inactivated influenza vaccine. This chain uses TRBV12-3 or TRBV12-4 with TRBJ2-2; D perhaps matches TRBD1 (7 bases). The sequencing here drew on PBMCs from blood, taken 5 to 6 days after vaccination. CDR3 amino acids: CASSPPEGAVGELFF. For the CDR3, the DNA is TGTGCCAGCAGCCCACCGGAGGGGGCGGTCGGGGAGCTGTTTTTT.